This TCR beta chain originates from a study of human T cells and chemical hapten exposure. Study-level background: Patches with 0.01% DPC went on the upper back, and the tests were read at 6 days.

In germline, CDR1 is LNHDA, CDR2 SQIVND (reference sequence). The CDR3 covers 15 residues. Trimming removed 1 base from V and 5 bases from J; junction bases left unmatched: 2. Attachment of unique molecular identifiers to individual cDNA molecules was performed in the library. Authors' processing steps: Per sample, the median was 95,638 TCRs, with values from about 24,000 to 680,000. TCRdb recomputed calls from the RACE reads with MiXCR, one row per CDR3 protein. TCRdb's processing, not the authors' own work, is the source of the V and J calls. The repertoire holds roughly 380,000 distinct CDR3 sequences, with around 5% as singletons. This clonotype was recorded many times. What it binds is unknown. Time point of the sample: patch test 1, 2 weeks after DPC sensitization. Treatment: therapeutic diphenylcyclopropenone sensitization with weekly scalp DPC. Findings of the study overall: Sensitization with DPC brought no change to TCRs above 1 in 1000 in frequency.

The receptor comes from a woman in her forties or fifties with alopecia areata. Some clones in this sample may be carry-over from other donors' samples. Sequencing was performed on whole blood, taken in connection with sensitization to the hapten diphenylcyclopropenone (DPC). The chain joins TRBV19 to TRBJ2-1; TRBD2 matches at 10 bases. This CDR3 is CASSIGTSGHNEQFF. DNA of the CDR3: TGTGCCAGTAGTATAGGGACTAGCGGCCACAATGAGCAGTTCTTC.